Only one count was recorded for the clone carrying this T cell receptor beta chain. This sample was included in a study of post-analysis software for immune sequencing data. Sequencing libraries made from TCR beta cDNA carried unique molecular identifiers. TCRdb independently ran MiXCR on the PCR reads; one entry per CDR3 protein. Among hundreds of thousands of distinct CDR3 sequences listed, about 32% were seen once. This TCR came from a girl aged 5-17 years with multiple sclerosis. Input material: blood.

CDR3 in DNA: TGCAGCGTTGAAGATCGGGGAGGGGGTGCCTATGGCTACACCTTC. This gives the protein CSVEDRGGGAYGYTF. The chain couples TRBV29-1 to TRBJ1-2, with a tentative D call TRBD1 (6 bases). V was cut by 0 bases and J by 4 bases, with 15 bases left in between. Germline values: CDR1 SQVTM, CDR2 ANQGSEA. The CDR3 consists of 15 residues.